Reported below is one T cell receptor (beta chain). No antigen is known for it. With a J-beta primer mix and a sample-barcoded 5' primer, a second PCR ran 7 to 11 cycles. Researchers report that a template-switch adaptor with 12 random nucleotides tagged each cDNA molecule. TCRdb ran MiXCR on the 5' RACE reads and lists one entry per CDR3 protein. The sample lists more than 1.4 million distinct CDR3 sequences, roughly 40% occurring once. This sample is drawn from a study of blood T cells in healthy people across ages. Whole-study results and caveats: Conclusively comparing naive with antigen-experienced cells was impossible with unsorted PBMCs. Underestimates were what the diversity estimates from one million T cells were considered to be. Significant beta diversity loss was already apparent by age approximately 38, declining roughly linearly.

The CDR3 consists of 14 residues. In germline, CDR1 is SNHLY, CDR2 FYNNEI. Sequenced input: blood. The rearrangement uses TRBV2 and TRBJ2-7; unclear D gene. With the DNA end fitting TRBJ2-5 better, the J assignment may be wrong. The origin of this receptor is a woman aged 18-29 years in good health. The CDR3 is CASSEEAARETQYF. As DNA, the CDR3 is TGTGCCAGCAGTGAAGAGGCAGCTCGTGAGACCCAGTACTTC.